This entry is about one T cell receptor beta chain. Its target is not known. This CDR3 has 13 residues. Germline V gene sequence: CDR1 SGHTA, CDR2 FQGNSA. The germline V and J ends were trimmed by 5 bases and 0 bases, with 5 bases remaining between them. This sample was taken from a study of T cell clones after liver transplantation. Whole-study context: A pre-transplant mixed lymphocyte reaction with TCRbeta sequencing defined graft-donor-reactive clones followed in post-transplant blood. Graft-donor-reactive sequences were compared with third-party-reactive TCRbeta sequences from pre-transplant mixed lymphocyte reactions. Study-level points and caveats: Post-transplant, graft-donor-reactive CD4 TCRbeta sequences in blood dropped significantly in 5 of 8 subjects.

The repertoire was sequenced with immunoSEQ multiplex PCR; TCRdb's copy has only in-frame clones and lacks some. The sample yields 55,000 to 80,000 clones, around nine tenths seen once. The chain couples TRBV7-2 to TRBJ1-3, with D uncertain. The clonotype originates from a human donor who received a liver transplant. The sequences come from CD4+ T cells from blood, collected before liver transplant. Written as DNA, the CDR3 is TGTGCCAGCAGCCCTAACTCTGGAAACACCATATATTTT. Amino acid sequence: CASSPNSGNTIYF. Together with reference TRBV7-2 and TRBJ1-3, the CDR3 gives the full variable domain: GAGVSQSPSNKVTEKGKDVELRCDPISGHTALYWYRQSLGQGLEFLIYFQGNSAPDKSGLPSDRFSAERTGGSVSTLTIQRTQQEDSAVYLCASSPNSGNTIYFGEGSWLTVV.